These 2 T cell receptor beta chains share one sample of origin, sequenced in a study of blood T cell repertoires in COVID-19. Data came from immunoSEQ multiplex PCR; TCRdb stores just in-frame clones and leaves some out. The sample yields under 250,000 clones, roughly 88% seen once. The sample was PBMCs or T cells enriched from blood (not recorded which). These receptors were collected from a woman aged 25 to 45 who had been exposed to COVID-19.

V and J are TRBV6-5 and TRBJ2-1, with 7 bases identical to TRBD2. V shed 0 bases, J shed 4 bases, and the junction held 6 bases outside the gene matches. Germline-derived CDR1 and CDR2 are MNHEY and SVGAGI. This CDR3 has 16 residues. The CDR3 nucleotides read TGTGCCAGCAGTTACTCTGGCGGGAGAGGTTACAATGAGCAGTTCTTC. This codes for CASSYSGGRGYNEQFF.

This chain joins TRBV19 and TRBJ2-7, with 8 positions matching TRBD1. Germline CDR1 and CDR2: LNHDA and SQIVND (reference sequence). CDR3 length equals 13 residues. V lost 1 base, J lost 4 bases, and 0 bases stayed unmatched. For the CDR3, the DNA is TGTGCCAGTAGTATAGGGGACAGGTACGAGCAGTACTTC. This codes for CASSIGDRYEQYF.